The table lists the clone carrying this T cell receptor (beta chain) with many counts. Its specificity is unknown. The CDR3 is 14 residues long. V lost 6 bases to trimming and J lost 3 bases; unmatched junction nucleotides: 4. Germline V gene sequence: CDR1 MDHEN, CDR2 SYDVKM. This entry belongs to a study of T cells in Graves' hyperthyroidism and ophthalmopathy. Study-wide context: Peripheral blood was secured at the point of initial diagnosis, before any treatment. General observations from the study: Model output signaled ophthalmopathy a median around 5.9 months ahead of onset. Ophthalmopathy and stable hyperthyroidism were separated by a 13 V-J model.

From RNA transcripts, TCR beta CDR3 regions were amplified. First-round RT-PCR of the TCR CDR3 relied on the HTBI primer set. TCRdb recomputed calls from the multiplex PCR reads with MiXCR, one row per CDR3 protein. The data show approximately 490,000 distinct CDR3 sequences, under 25% seen once. Ophthalmopathy cases met thresholds of Clinical Activity Score at least 3, NOSPECS grade at least 4 and duration under 3 months. This receptor was obtained from a woman in her 70s with Graves' ophthalmopathy. The chain has TRBV28 and TRBJ2-1; 8 positions agree with TRBD1. The specimen was blood. The CDR3: CASRPGGFYNEQFF. Written as DNA, the CDR3 is TGTGCCAGCAGACCAGGGGGCTTCTACAATGAGCAGTTCTTC.